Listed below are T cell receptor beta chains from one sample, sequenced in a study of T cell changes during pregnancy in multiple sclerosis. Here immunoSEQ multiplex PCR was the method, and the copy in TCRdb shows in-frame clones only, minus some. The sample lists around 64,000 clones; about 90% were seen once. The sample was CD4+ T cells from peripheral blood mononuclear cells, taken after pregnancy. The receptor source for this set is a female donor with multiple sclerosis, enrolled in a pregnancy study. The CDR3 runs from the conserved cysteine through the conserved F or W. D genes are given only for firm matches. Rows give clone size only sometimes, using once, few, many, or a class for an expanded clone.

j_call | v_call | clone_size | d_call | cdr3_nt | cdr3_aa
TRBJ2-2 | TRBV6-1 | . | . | TGTGCCAGTACTTATACAGGGTTCCCCGGGGAGCTGTTTTTT | CASTYTGFPGELFF
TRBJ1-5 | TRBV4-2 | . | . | TGTGCCAGCAGTCTGGACAGAAATAGCAATCAGCCCCAGCATTTT | CASSLDRNSNQPQHF
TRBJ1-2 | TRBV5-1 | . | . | TGCGCCAGCAGCTCCGGACAGACCTATGGCTACACCTTC | CASSSGQTYGYTF
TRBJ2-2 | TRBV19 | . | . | TGTGCCAGTAGTATCACAGGACAAGGACAGAACACCGGGGAGCTGTTTTTT | CASSITGQGQNTGELFF
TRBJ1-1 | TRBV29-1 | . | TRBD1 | TGCAGCGCTTCCGGGACAGGGAACACTGAAGCTTTCTTT | CSASGTGNTEAFF
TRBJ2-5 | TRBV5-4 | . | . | TGTGCCAGCAGCCGGACAGATTTCGGGACCCAGTACTTC | CASSRTDFGTQYF
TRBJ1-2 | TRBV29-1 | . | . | TGCAGCGTTGAGGACACTAACTATGGCTACACCTTC | CSVEDTNYGYTF
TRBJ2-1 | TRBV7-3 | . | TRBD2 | TGTGCCAGCAGCCCCATAGCGGGGCGTTCCTACAATGAGCAGTTCTTC | CASSPIAGRSYNEQFF
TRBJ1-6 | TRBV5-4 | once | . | TGTGCCAGCAGCCCTGGGGGGTCCTATAATTCACCCCTCCACTTT | CASSPGGSYNSPLHF
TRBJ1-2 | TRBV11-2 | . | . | TGTGCCAGCAGCTTACGAGTAGGGGGGGACTATGGCTACACCTTC | CASSLRVGGDYGYTF
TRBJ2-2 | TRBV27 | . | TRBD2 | TGTGCCAGCAGTACGACTAGCGGGAGATTTGGCACCGGGGAGCTGTTTTTT | CASSTTSGRFGTGELFF
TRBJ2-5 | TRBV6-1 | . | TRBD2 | TGTGCCAGCAGTGATGTCACTAGCGGGGGGGCCTTGAAGACCCAGTACTTC | CASSDVTSGGALKTQYF
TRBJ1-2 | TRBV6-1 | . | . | TGTGCCATACTTGGGGGGGACGAACAGAACTATGGCTACACCTTC | CAILGGDEQNYGYTF
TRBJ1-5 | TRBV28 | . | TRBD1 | TGTGCCAGCAATGACAGGGAGAATCAGCCCCAGCATTTT | CASNDRENQPQHF
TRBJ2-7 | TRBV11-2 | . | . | TGTGCCAGCAGCCCTGCCGGACTCGCCTACGAGCAGTACTTC | CASSPAGLAYEQYF
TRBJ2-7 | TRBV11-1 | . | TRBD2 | TGTGCCAGCAGCTTAGCTAGCGGGAGGCACTACGAGCAGTACTTC | CASSLASGRHYEQYF
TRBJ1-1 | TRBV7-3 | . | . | TGTGCCAGCAGCTTGGAACAGGGTTCGGGCACTGAAGCTTTCTTT | CASSLEQGSGTEAFF
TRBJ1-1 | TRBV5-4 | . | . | TGTGCCAGCAGCGCGGGATTGGGGCGGACTGAAGCTTTCTTT | CASSAGLGRTEAFF
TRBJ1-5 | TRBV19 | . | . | TGTGCCAGTAGTATTGGACATGAAAGGAATGGCAATCAGCCCCAGCATTTT | CASSIGHERNGNQPQHF
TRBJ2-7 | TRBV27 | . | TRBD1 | TGTGCCAGTGGGACAGCCGGACCCCTCTCCTACGAGCAGTACTTC | CASGTAGPLSYEQYF
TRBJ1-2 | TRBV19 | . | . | TGTGCCAGTAGTATCATCGGTTACTATGGCTACACCTTC | CASSIIGYYGYTF
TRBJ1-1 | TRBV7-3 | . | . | TGTGCCAGCAGCGCGGAGCCCATGAACACTGAAGCTTTCTTT | CASSAEPMNTEAFF
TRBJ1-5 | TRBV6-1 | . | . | TGTGCCAGCACCGGGACACCCTATCAGCCCCAGCATTTT | CASTGTPYQPQHF
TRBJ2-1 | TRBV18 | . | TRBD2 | TGTGCCAGCTCACCAAGGGAACCCAGGACTAGCGGGGGGAACTCCTACAATGAGCAGTTCTTC | CASSPREPRTSGGNSYNEQFF
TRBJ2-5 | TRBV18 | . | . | TGTGCCAGCTCACCCAACAGGAACGGGGAGACCCAGTACTTC | CASSPNRNGETQYF
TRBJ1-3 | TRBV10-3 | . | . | TGTGCCATCAGTGGAGGGGACTTCCGCTCTGGAAACACCATATATTTT | CAISGGDFRSGNTIYF
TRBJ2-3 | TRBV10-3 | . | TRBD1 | TGTGCCATCAGACCGGGACAGGGTGGCACAGATACGCAGTATTTT | CAIRPGQGGTDTQYF
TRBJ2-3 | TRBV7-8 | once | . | TGTGCCAGCAGCTTAAGGTCCGGGAGAGCAGATACGCAGTATTTT | CASSLRSGRADTQYF
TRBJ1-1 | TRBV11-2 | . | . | TGTGCCAGCAGCCCCGGAACAGGCATGAACACTGAAGCTTTCTTT | CASSPGTGMNTEAFF
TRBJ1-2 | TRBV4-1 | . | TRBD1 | TGCGCCAGCAGCAAACAGGGGCTCTATGGCTACACCTTC | CASSKQGLYGYTF
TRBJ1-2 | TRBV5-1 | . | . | TGCGCCAGCAGCTTGGTTCTGCTGGAGGGCTACACCTTC | CASSLVLLEGYTF
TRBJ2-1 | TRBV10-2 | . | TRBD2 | TGCGCCAGCAGAGAGACTAGCGGGAAGCGGAATGAGCAGTTCTTC | CASRETSGKRNEQFF
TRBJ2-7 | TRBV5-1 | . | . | TGCGCCAGCAGCTTGGCCCAGGGGGGAGTCTACGAGCAGTACTTC | CASSLAQGGVYEQYF
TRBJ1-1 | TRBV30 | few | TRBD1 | TGTGCCTCTGACAGGGGAAGGGGTGAAGCTTTCTTT | CASDRGRGEAFF
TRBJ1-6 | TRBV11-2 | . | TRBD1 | TGTGCCAGCAGCCACATCGACTACCGGGACAGAAAATCACCCCTCCACTTT | CASSHIDYRDRKSPLHF
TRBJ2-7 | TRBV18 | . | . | TGTGCCAGCTCACCATACAGCCAAAAGGGGTACGAGCAGTACTTC | CASSPYSQKGYEQYF
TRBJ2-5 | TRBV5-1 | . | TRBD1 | TGCGCCAGCAGCTTACTCCGAAGACAGGGGAAGGGAGAGACCCAGTACTTC | CASSLLRRQGKGETQYF
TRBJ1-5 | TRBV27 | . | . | TGTGCCAGCAGTGGGTACAGGGACGGCAATCAGCCCCAGCATTTT | CASSGYRDGNQPQHF
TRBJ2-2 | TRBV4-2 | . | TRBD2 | TGTGCCAGCAGCCCTCTCGGCGGGGGTTATGGAACCGGGGAGCTGTTTTTT | CASSPLGGGYGTGELFF
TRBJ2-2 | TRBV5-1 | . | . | TGCGCCAGCAGCCGCACCGGGGAGCTGTTTTTT | CASSRTGELFF
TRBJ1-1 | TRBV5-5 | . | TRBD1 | TGTGCCAGCAGCTTGACCGGGACAGCAAACGGGGCTTTCTTT | CASSLTGTANGAFF
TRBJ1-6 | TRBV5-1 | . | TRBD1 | TGCGCCAGCAGCTGGGGACAGGGATCGACACCCCTCCACTTT | CASSWGQGSTPLHF
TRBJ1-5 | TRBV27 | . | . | TGTGCCAGCAGTCCGGACATCTATCAGCCCCAGCATTTT | CASSPDIYQPQHF
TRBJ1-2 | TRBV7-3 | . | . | TGTGCCAGCAGCTATAAGAGGGAGGATGGCTACACCTTC | CASSYKREDGYTF
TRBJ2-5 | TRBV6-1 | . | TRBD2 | TGTGCCAGCAGGGAACTAGCGGGTCTAGAGACCCAGTACTTC | CASRELAGLETQYF